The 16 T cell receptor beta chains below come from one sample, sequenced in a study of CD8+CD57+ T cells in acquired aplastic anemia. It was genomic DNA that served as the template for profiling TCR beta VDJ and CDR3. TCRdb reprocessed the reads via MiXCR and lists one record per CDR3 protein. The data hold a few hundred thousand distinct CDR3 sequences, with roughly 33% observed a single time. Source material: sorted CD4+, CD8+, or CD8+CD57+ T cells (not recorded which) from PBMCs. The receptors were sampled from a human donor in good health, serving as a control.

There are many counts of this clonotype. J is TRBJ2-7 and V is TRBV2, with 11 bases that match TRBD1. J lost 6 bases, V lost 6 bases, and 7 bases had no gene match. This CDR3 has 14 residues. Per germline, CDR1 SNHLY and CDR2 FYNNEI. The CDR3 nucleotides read TGTGCCAGCAGCAAGACCGGGACAGGGGGCGAGCAGTACTTC. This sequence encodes CASSKTGTGGEQYF.

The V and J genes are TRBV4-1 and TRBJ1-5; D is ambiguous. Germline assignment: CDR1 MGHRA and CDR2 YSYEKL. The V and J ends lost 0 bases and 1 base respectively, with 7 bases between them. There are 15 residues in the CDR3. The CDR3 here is CASSQESQSNQPQHF. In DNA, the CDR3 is TGCGCCAGCAGCCAAGAGTCACAGAGCAATCAGCCCCAGCATTTT.

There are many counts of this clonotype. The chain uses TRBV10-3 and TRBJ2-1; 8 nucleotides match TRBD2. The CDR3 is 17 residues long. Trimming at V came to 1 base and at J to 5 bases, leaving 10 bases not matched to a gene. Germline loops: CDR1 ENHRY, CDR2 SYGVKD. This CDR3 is CAISEFMGAGVDNEQFF. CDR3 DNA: TGTGCCATCAGTGAGTTCATGGGAGCGGGAGTGGACAATGAGCAGTTCTTC.

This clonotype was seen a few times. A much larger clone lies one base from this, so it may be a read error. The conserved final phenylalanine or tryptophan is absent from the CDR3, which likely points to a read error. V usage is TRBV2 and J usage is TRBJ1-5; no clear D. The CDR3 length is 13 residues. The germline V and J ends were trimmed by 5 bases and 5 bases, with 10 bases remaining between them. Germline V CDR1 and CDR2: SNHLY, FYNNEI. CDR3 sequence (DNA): TGTGCCAGCAGTTATGGACGAGATCAGCCCCAGCATCTT. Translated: CASSYGRDQPQHL.

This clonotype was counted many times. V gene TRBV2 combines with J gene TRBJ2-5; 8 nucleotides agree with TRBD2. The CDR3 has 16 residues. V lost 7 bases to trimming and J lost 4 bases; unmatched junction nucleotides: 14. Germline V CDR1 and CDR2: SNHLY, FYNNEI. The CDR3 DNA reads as TGTGCCAGCACGGTCTCGGGGGGGGGGCCGGGAGAGACCCAGTACTTC. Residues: CASTVSGGGPGETQYF.

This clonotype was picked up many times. DNA of the CDR3: TGTGCCACCGGGGGGGGGACCGGAGAAGCTTTCTTT. It specifies CATGGGTGEAFF. The chain recombines TRBV10-3 with TRBJ1-1, with D possibly matching TRBD1 (5 bases). The CDR3 loop spans 12 amino acids. Per the germline V gene, CDR1 is ENHRY and CDR2 is SYGVKD. V gave up 10 bases and J gave up 8 bases, with 17 bases separating them.

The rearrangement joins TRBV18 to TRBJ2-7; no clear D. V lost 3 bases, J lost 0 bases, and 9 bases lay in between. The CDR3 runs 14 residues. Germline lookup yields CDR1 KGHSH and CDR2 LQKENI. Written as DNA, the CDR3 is TGTGCCAGCTCACCCGCCATAGCCTCCTACGAGCAGTACTTC. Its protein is CASSPAIASYEQYF.

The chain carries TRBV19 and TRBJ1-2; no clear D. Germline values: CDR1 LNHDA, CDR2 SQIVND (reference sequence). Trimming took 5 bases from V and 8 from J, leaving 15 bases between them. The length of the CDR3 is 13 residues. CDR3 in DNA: TGTGCCAGTAGTTCGGTCCTGAAAAGCGGCTACACCTTC. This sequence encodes CASSSVLKSGYTF.

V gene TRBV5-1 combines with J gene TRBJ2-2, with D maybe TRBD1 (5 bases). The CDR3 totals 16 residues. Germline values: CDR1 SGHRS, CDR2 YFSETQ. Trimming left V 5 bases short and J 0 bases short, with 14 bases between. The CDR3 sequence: CASRPPDTANTGELFF. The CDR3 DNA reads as TGCGCCAGCAGGCCCCCGGACACCGCGAACACCGGGGAGCTGTTTTTT.

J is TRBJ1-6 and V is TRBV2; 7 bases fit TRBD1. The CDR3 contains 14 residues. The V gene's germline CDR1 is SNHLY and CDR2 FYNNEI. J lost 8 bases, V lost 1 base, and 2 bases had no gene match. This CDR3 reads CASSEGQGDSPLHF. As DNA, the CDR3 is TGTGCCAGCAGTGAAGGGCAGGGGGATTCACCCCTCCACTTT.

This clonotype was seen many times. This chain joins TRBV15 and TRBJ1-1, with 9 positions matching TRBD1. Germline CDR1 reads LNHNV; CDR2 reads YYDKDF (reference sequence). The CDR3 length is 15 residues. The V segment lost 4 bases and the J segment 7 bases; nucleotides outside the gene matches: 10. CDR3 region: CATSNIDRGNGEAFF. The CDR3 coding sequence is TGTGCCACCAGCAACATTGACAGGGGGAACGGTGAAGCTTTCTTT.

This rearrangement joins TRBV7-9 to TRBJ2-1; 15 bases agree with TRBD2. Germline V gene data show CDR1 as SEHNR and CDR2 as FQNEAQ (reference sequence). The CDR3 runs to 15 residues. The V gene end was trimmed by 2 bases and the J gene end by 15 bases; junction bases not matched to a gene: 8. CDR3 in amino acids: CASSLRTSGGAFRFF. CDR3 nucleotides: TGTGCCAGCAGCTTACGGACTAGCGGGGGGGCTTTTCGGTTCTTC.

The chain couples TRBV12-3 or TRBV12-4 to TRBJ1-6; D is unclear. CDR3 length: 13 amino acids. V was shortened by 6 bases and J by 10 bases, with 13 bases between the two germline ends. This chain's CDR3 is CASSPALLSPLHF. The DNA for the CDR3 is TGTGCCAGCAGCCCAGCCCTGCTCTCACCCCTCCACTTT.

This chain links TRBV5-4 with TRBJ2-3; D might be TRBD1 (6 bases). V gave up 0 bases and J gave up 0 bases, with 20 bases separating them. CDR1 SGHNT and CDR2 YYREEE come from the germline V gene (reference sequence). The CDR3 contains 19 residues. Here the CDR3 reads CASSLVRPTGIPSTDTQYF. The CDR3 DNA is TGTGCCAGCAGCTTGGTCCGGCCGACAGGAATTCCTAGCACAGATACGCAGTATTTT.

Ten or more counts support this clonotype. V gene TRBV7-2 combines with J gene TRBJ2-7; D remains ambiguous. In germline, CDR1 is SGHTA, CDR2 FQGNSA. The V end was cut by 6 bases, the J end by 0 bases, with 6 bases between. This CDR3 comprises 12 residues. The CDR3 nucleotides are TGTGCCAGCAGTTCTAGCTCCTACGAGCAGTACTTC. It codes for CASSSSSYEQYF.

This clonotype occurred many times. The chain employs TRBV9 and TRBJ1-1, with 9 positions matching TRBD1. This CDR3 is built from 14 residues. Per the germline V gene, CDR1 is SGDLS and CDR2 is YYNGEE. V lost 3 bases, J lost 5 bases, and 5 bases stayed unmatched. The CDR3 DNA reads TGTGCCAGCAGCGGCGGACAGGGGATAACTGAAGCTTTCTTT. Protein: CASSGGQGITEAFF.